A single sample gave rise to the 9 T cell receptor beta chains below, sequenced in a study of long-term antiretroviral therapy in people with HIV. Researchers report immunoSEQ v3.0 was run at survey level. Clones were sequenced by immunoSEQ multiplex PCR, and TCRdb holds only the in-frame ones, with some missing. The table records 20,000 or so clones, around 80% of them present only once. This sample comprised unsorted PBMCs, obtained 1.9 years after starting antiretroviral therapy. Source of these receptors: a woman between 50 and 59 years old with HIV.

The CDR3 DNA is TGTGCCAGCAGCTTGGGGCAGGGTGAAGCTTTCTTT. Its translation: CASSLGQGEAFF. J is TRBJ1-1 and V is TRBV7-9, with D possibly TRBD1 on 5 matching bases. V dropped 3 bases and J dropped 7 bases, with 9 bases sitting between them. The CDR3 totals 12 residues. CDR1 SEHNR and CDR2 FQNEAQ come from the germline V gene (reference sequence).

The rearrangement uses TRBV5-1 and TRBJ1-1, with D perhaps TRBD1 (5 bases). The CDR3 runs 16 residues. V lost 4 bases, J lost 0 bases, and 16 bases lay in between. The germline CDR1 and CDR2 sequences are SGHRS and YFSETQ. Here the CDR3 DNA reads TGCGCCAGCAGCCGGGGCCTGGACGCCGTGAACACTGAAGCTTTCTTT. Its translation: CASSRGLDAVNTEAFF. The whole variable domain, remainder taken from reference TRBV5-1 and TRBJ1-1, is KAGVTQTPRYLIKTRGQQVTLSCSPISGHRSVSWYQQTPGQGLQFLFEYFSETQRNKGNFPGRFSGRQFSNSRSEMNVSTLELGDSALYLCASSRGLDAVNTEAFFGQGTRLTVV.

V and J are TRBV4-3 and TRBJ2-3, with D uncertain. The germline V and J ends were trimmed by 3 bases and 4 bases, with 14 bases remaining between them. CDR3 length equals 15 residues. Germline loops: CDR1 LGHNA, CDR2 YSLEER. CDR3 in DNA: TGCGCCAGCAGCCAGGACCTAGGTCTCCCAGATACGCAGTATTTT. Its protein is CASSQDLGLPDTQYF.

The chain links TRBV19 to TRBJ1-3; D remains unclear. The germline V gene encodes CDR1 LNHDA and CDR2 SQIVND (reference sequence). Deletions cut 6 bases from V and 5 bases from J, with 5 bases between. The CDR3 sequence is 11 residues long. The CDR3 nucleotides are TGTGCCAGTAGCCATAGAAACACCATATATTTT. This translates into CASSHRNTIYF.

The chain employs TRBV4-1 and TRBJ1-1; no clear D gene. The CDR3 length is 12 residues. Germline V CDR1 and CDR2: MGHRA, YSYEKL. The V gene lost 2 bases and the J gene lost 10 bases, with 11 bases spanning the gap. This CDR3 reads CASSQRLGRAFF. The CDR3 DNA follows: TGCGCCAGCAGCCAAAGACTGGGTCGAGCTTTCTTT.

The CDR3 sequence is CASSLSGELFF. The CDR3 DNA sequence: TGCGCCAGCAGCTTGTCCGGGGAGCTGTTTTTT. V is TRBV5-1 and J is TRBJ2-2; no clear D. Germline CDR1 is SGHRS and CDR2 is YFSETQ. The CDR3 contains 11 residues. V dropped 1 base and J dropped 6 bases, with 1 base sitting between them.

This chain joins TRBV27 and TRBJ2-1; no definite D call. Germline CDR1 is MNHEY and CDR2 is SMNVEV (reference sequence). There are 13 residues in the CDR3. V was cut by 5 bases and J by 6 bases, with 11 bases left in between. In DNA, the CDR3 is TGTGCCAGCAGTCCCTCCTCATTCAATGAGCAGTTCTTC. It codes for CASSPSSFNEQFF.

The chain carries TRBV4-3 and TRBJ2-1; D is ambiguous. The V end was cut by 3 bases, the J end by 9 bases, with 9 bases between. Germline assignment: CDR1 LGHNA and CDR2 YSLEER. The CDR3 extends over 12 amino acids. CDR3 DNA sequence: TGCGCCAGCAGCCATCCCTGGGGTGAGCAGTTCTTC. Its translation is CASSHPWGEQFF.

This clone occurred once. The chain carries TRBV5-1 and TRBJ2-2; D is possibly TRBD1 (6 bases). V was pared by 0 bases and J by 4 bases, with 13 bases between. The CDR3 runs to 16 residues. Germline V gene lookup returns CDR1 SGHRS and CDR2 YFSETQ. CDR3: CASSLAGAQGTGELFF. DNA for the CDR3: TGCGCCAGCAGCTTGGCAGGGGCGCAGGGCACCGGGGAGCTGTTTTTT.